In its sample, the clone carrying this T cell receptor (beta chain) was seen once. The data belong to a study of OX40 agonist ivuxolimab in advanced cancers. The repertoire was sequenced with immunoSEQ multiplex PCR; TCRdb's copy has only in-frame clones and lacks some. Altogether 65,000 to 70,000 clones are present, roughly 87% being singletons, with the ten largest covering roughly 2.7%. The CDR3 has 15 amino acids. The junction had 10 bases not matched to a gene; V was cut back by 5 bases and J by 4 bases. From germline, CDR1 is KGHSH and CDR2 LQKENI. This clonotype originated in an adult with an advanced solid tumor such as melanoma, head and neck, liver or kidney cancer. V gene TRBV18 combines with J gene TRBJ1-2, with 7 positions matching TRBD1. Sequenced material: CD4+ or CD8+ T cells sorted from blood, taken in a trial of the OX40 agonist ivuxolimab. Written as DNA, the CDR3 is TGTGCCAGCTCATTAATTCCGGGACAGATCTATGGCTACACCTTC. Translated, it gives CASSLIPGQIYGYTF.